The T cell receptor beta chain described here comes from a study of shared clonotypes between healthy human individuals. Naivety among CD8 cells was defined by CD45RO negativity and positive CCR7 selection, thereby excluding terminally differentiated effector memory CD45RA+ cells. The assay was immunoSEQ multiplex PCR, and TCRdb's table has in-frame clones only and misses some. The sample lists roughly 2 million clones, roughly 94% seen once, with 0.85% to 1.3% in the top ten. V was shortened by 2 bases and J by 6 bases, with 5 bases between the two germline ends. The CDR3 totals 11 residues. Germline V gives CDR1 SEHNR, CDR2 FQNEAQ (reference sequence). For this clone: In the same sample, other DNA sequences code for this CDR3.

This receptor was obtained from a man younger than 30 in good health. Sequenced: naive CD8+ T cells sorted from blood. J is TRBJ2-7 and V is TRBV7-9; D remains ambiguous. The CDR3 DNA is TGTGCCAGCAGCTTATCCGCCGAGCAGTACTTC. This encodes CASSLSAEQYF.